In its sample, the clone carrying this T cell receptor beta chain was seen a few times. Germline is not matched at one junction end, which may reflect a read error. This record comes from a study of blood T cell repertoires in COVID-19. Profiled with immunoSEQ multiplex PCR; TCRdb holds only in-frame clones, not every one. The profile shows under 250,000 clones, about 79% of them singletons. Per the germline V gene, CDR1 is LNHDA and CDR2 is SQIVND (reference sequence). The CDR3 contains 16 residues. The TCR sequence derives from a man of 80 years or more with acute or convalescent COVID-19. The rearrangement links TRBV19 to TRBJ1-5, with 8 bases identical to TRBD1. The sequencing input was peripheral blood. Written as DNA, the CDR3 is TGTGCCAGTAGTATGGGTAGCGCAGGGGGCAAACAGCCCCAGCATTTT. Protein: CASSMGSAGGKQPQHF.